This T cell receptor (beta chain) was sequenced in a study of cytomegalovirus exposure and HLA in healthy donors. The study, taken as a whole, reports: An observed cluster of highly shared sequence variants was recorded as a likely sequencing artifact. Presence/absence analyses assumed roughly uniform sequencing depth across donors. Apparent HLA restriction characterized most CMV-associated TCR beta chains in a later analysis.

Use of 60 Vbeta and 13 Jbeta primers characterized the PCR. Method: immunoSEQ multiplex PCR; TCRdb's copy keeps in-frame clones and lacks some. The table has more than 150,000 clones, approximately 84% seen once. As for this clone: The antigen is undetermined.

This cohort consisted of healthy bone marrow donors. The clonotype originates from a woman in her forties or fifties in good health and CMV-seropositive. Sequences were obtained from PBMCs.

The CDR3 coding sequence is TGTGCCAGCAGTGATATGGCGGGCATGTTGAGTAATGAGCAGTTCTTC. This gives the protein CASSDMAGMLSNEQFF. V usage is TRBV6-4 and J usage is TRBJ2-1; TRBD2 is a possible D gene (5 bases). V was trimmed by 3 bases and J by 7 bases, leaving 19 bases between them. Germline values: CDR1 MRHNA, CDR2 SNTAGT. The CDR3 spans 16 residues.